The 2 T cell receptor beta chains presented below share a single source sample, sequenced in a study of low-dose radiotherapy and immunotherapy resistance in tumors. TRAV- and TRBV-specific primers were used for first-strand cDNA, which covered alpha and beta chains. TCRs underwent approximately 20 PCR cycles of amplification with a constant-region primer and V-primer adapter. TCRdb reanalysed the reads using MiXCR and keeps one entry per CDR3 protein. The sample lists 9,700 or so distinct CDR3 sequences, about 68% seen once, with more than 1.4% in the top ten. The receptors derive from a human donor with advanced metastatic prostate, ovarian, gallbladder or colorectal cancer (not recorded which). This table probably holds off-target reads from a library built for another chain.

In DNA, the CDR3 is TGCGCCAGCAGCCAAGTAGGCCATATGAACACTGAAGCTTTCTTT. Its translation is CASSQVGHMNTEAFF. This rearrangement joins TRBV4-3 to TRBJ1-1; D ambiguous. The CDR3 contains 15 residues. V lost 1 base, J lost 0 bases, and 9 bases lay in between. Germline values: CDR1 LGHNA, CDR2 YSLEER.

The rearrangement joins TRBV29-1 to TRBJ2-7; TRBD1 matches at 10 bases. Germline-derived CDR1 and CDR2 are SQVTM and ANQGSEA. This CDR3 is built from 14 residues. J lost 4 bases, V lost 6 bases, and 9 bases had no gene match. CDR3 DNA: TGCAGCGTCCGGACGGACAGGGGGGATTACGAGCAGTACTTC. Amino acids: CSVRTDRGDYEQYF.